The 22 T cell receptor beta chains below were found in one sample sequenced in a study of OX40 agonist ivuxolimab in advanced cancers. Generated by immunoSEQ multiplex PCR, the TCRdb table keeps only in-frame clones and is missing some. The sample carries 30,000 to 45,000 clones, about three quarters recorded once. Sequencing used CD4+ or CD8+ T cells sorted from blood, obtained in a trial of the OX40 agonist ivuxolimab. The receptors were gathered from an adult with an advanced solid tumor such as melanoma, head and neck, liver or kidney cancer.

The rearrangement joins TRBV6-6 to TRBJ2-7; D might be TRBD1 (5 bases). This CDR3 contains 16 residues. The germline gives CDR1 MNHNY, CDR2 SVGAGI (reference sequence). The ends were cut back, 0 bases at V and 3 bases at J, with 15 bases in the middle. This chain's CDR3 is CASSYSAGYNIYEQYF. The CDR3 DNA reads as TGTGCCAGCAGTTACTCTGCAGGGTATAACATCTACGAGCAGTACTTC.

The chain carries TRBV4-2 and TRBJ2-7; maybe TRBD2 (6 bases). The CDR3 has 15 amino acids. The germline CDR1 and CDR2 sequences are LGHNA and YNFKEQ. Deletions cut 1 base from V and 3 bases from J, with 13 bases between. The CDR3 protein is CASSQAVASDYEQYF. Written as DNA, the CDR3 is TGTGCCAGCAGCCAAGCTGTGGCTAGCGACTACGAGCAGTACTTC.

The genes are TRBV28 and TRBJ2-1, with TRBD1 identical over 8 bases. Germline CDR1 reads MDHEN; CDR2 reads SYDVKM. The junction had 16 bases not matched to a gene; V was cut back by 10 bases and J by 5 bases. This CDR3 region has 16 residues. CDR3 region: CATHETGDLLHNEQFF. The CDR3, as DNA: TGTGCCACTCATGAGACAGGGGACCTCCTACACAATGAGCAGTTCTTC.

The chain joins TRBV5-1 to TRBJ2-7; 9 bases fit TRBD1. J gave up 3 bases and V 4 bases, and 8 bases lay outside the gene matches. The CDR3 loop spans 15 amino acids. The germline CDR1 and CDR2 sequences are SGHRS and YFSETQ. The CDR3 DNA reads as TGCGCCAGCAGCACCGGGACAGGGTCTATCTACGAGCAGTACTTC. It encodes CASSTGTGSIYEQYF.

V is TRBV7-9 and J is TRBJ2-1, with TRBD2 matching over 8 bases. Per the germline V gene, CDR1 is SEHNR and CDR2 is FQNEAQ (reference sequence). Trimming at V came to 3 bases and at J to 5 bases, leaving 3 bases not matched to a gene. CDR3 length equals 14 residues. CDR3 loop: CASSFGGAHNEQFF. Written as DNA, the CDR3 is TGTGCCAGCAGCTTCGGGGGGGCTCACAATGAGCAGTTCTTC.

The rearrangement uses TRBV14 and TRBJ2-5; no definite D call. The CDR3 sequence is 13 residues long. Germline CDR1 SGHDN, CDR2 FVKESK. The germline V and J ends were trimmed by 3 bases and 1 base, with 6 bases remaining between them. For the CDR3, the DNA is TGTGCCAGCAGCCAGTCCATCCAAGAGACCCAGTACTTC. Translation: CASSQSIQETQYF.

The gene calls are TRBV9 and TRBJ2-3; D is possibly TRBD2 (6 bases). Germline lookup yields CDR1 SGDLS and CDR2 YYNGEE. The CDR3 spans 13 residues. Trimming took off 0 bases at V and 13 bases at J, with 15 bases between the two ends. CDR3 sequence: CASSVAPGLREYF. DNA for the CDR3: TGTGCCAGCAGCGTAGCACCGGGACTCAGGGAGTATTTT.

The chain joins TRBV29-1 to TRBJ2-3; 8 nucleotides agree with TRBD2. V was pared by 7 bases and J by 7 bases, with 4 bases of the junction left unmatched. The CDR3 has 11 residues. Germline values: CDR1 SQVTM, CDR2 ANQGSEA. In nucleotides, the CDR3 is TGCAGCGGCCGGGGGGGGAATACGCAGTATTTT. It codes for CSGRGGNTQYF.

CDR3 DNA sequence: TGCGCCAGCAGTCGGGCGGGGACAGGGTTCGTTGATGAGCAGTTCTTC. Residues: CASSRAGTGFVDEQFF. This chain joins TRBV5-1 and TRBJ2-1; 9 bases line up with TRBD1. This CDR3 spans 16 amino acids. Per the germline V gene, CDR1 is SGHRS and CDR2 is YFSETQ. J gave up 8 bases and V 5 bases, and 14 bases lay outside the gene matches.

A single count supports this clone. J is TRBJ2-2 and V is TRBV11-3, with D uncertain. V was clipped by 0 bases and J by 7 bases, with 6 bases between them. The CDR3 extends over 13 amino acids. Germline V gene sequence: CDR1 SGHNT, CDR2 YENEEA. The CDR3 DNA is TGTGCCAGCAGCTTAGATCATAGCGGGGAGCTGTTTTTT. This sequence encodes CASSLDHSGELFF. Drawing the rest from reference TRBV11-3 and TRBJ2-2, the complete variable domain is EAGVVQSPRYKIIEKKQPVAFWCNPISGHNTLYWYLQNLGQGPELLIRYENEEAVDDSQLPKDRFSAERLKGVDSTLKIQPAELGDSAVYLCASSLDHSGELFFGEGSRLTVL.

This clone was seen a few times. This chain links TRBV5-1 with TRBJ2-1, with 14 bases fitting TRBD2. The V segment lost 5 bases and the J segment 7 bases; nucleotides outside the gene matches: 8. Germline V CDR1 and CDR2: SGHRS, YFSETQ. This CDR3 is built from 16 residues. The CDR3 nucleotides are TGCGCCAGCAGAGGACTAGCGGGGGGTCAGGTAAATGAGCAGTTCTTC. Its protein is CASRGLAGGQVNEQFF.

This chain connects TRBV5-4 to TRBJ2-5; TRBD1 aligns across 7 bases. After removal of 4 bases from V and 5 bases from J, the junction contained 8 bases not matched to a gene. The CDR3 is 14 amino acids. CDR1 is SGHNT, CDR2 YYREEE, per germline (reference sequence). For the CDR3, the DNA is TGTGCCAGCAGCAGGGACAGCCAGAGGGAGACCCAGTACTTC. Residues: CASSRDSQRETQYF.

J is TRBJ2-2 and V is TRBV6-5, with D uncertain. The germline V and J ends were trimmed by 5 bases and 9 bases, with 4 bases remaining between them. Germline values: CDR1 MNHEY, CDR2 SVGAGI. The length of the CDR3 is 10 residues. This chain's CDR3 is CASSDRELFF. The CDR3 nucleotides are TGTGCCAGCAGTGATAGGGAGCTGTTTTTT.

The chain employs TRBV30 and TRBJ2-4, with D perhaps matching TRBD1 (6 bases). V was shortened by 1 base and J by 9 bases, with 13 bases between the two germline ends. CDR1 GTSNPN and CDR2 SVGIG come from the germline V gene (reference sequence). The CDR3 is made up of 13 amino acids. The chain's CDR3 is CAWSGGTQTIQYF. The CDR3 DNA follows: TGTGCCTGGAGTGGAGGGACACAAACCATTCAGTACTTC.

The V and J genes are TRBV5-1 and TRBJ2-3; 9 bases fit TRBD1. CDR3 length: 14 residues. The germline gives CDR1 SGHRS, CDR2 YFSETQ. Losses at the gene ends were 3 bases for V and 5 bases for J; bases not matched to a gene: 4. CDR3 residues: CASSWGQGRDTQYF. The CDR3 DNA is TGCGCCAGCAGCTGGGGACAGGGAAGAGATACGCAGTATTTT.

The V and J genes are TRBV7-9 and TRBJ1-6; the match to TRBD1 covers 9 bases. The CDR3 covers 15 residues. Germline loops: CDR1 SEHNR, CDR2 FQNEAQ (reference sequence). The J segment lost 9 bases and the V segment lost 1 base, leaving 4 bases of the junction unmatched. The CDR3 DNA follows: TGTGCCAGCAGCTTAGGACAGGGGGATAGTTCACCCCTCCACTTT. Translated, it gives CASSLGQGDSSPLHF.

The rearrangement joins TRBV15 to TRBJ2-4, with a tentative D call TRBD2 (5 bases). Trimming took off 1 base at V and 6 bases at J, with 13 bases between the two ends. This CDR3 has 15 amino acids. Germline CDR1 reads LNHNV; CDR2 reads YYDKDF (reference sequence). CDR3 residues: CATSRGREPLNIQYF. The CDR3 DNA reads as TGTGCCACCAGCAGAGGCCGGGAACCCTTAAACATTCAGTACTTC.

The chain links TRBV28 to TRBJ2-3; D is undetermined. There are 12 residues in the CDR3. Germline V CDR1 and CDR2: MDHEN, SYDVKM. The V end was cut by 7 bases, the J end by 2 bases, with 7 bases between. CDR3 residues: CASKGTTDTQYF. The DNA for the CDR3 is TGTGCCAGCAAGGGAACCACAGATACGCAGTATTTT.

V usage is TRBV2 and J usage is TRBJ2-6; D perhaps matches TRBD2 (5 bases). Trimming cost V 4 bases and J 0 bases, with 10 bases left between them. Germline values: CDR1 SNHLY, CDR2 FYNNEI. CDR3 length equals 16 residues. CDR3 residues: CASSVLGASGANVLTF. The CDR3 DNA follows: TGTGCCAGCAGTGTTTTGGGAGCCTCTGGGGCCAACGTCCTGACTTTC.

The chain uses TRBV18 and TRBJ2-3, with D tentatively TRBD2 (5 bases). CDR1 is KGHSH, CDR2 LQKENI, per germline. Trimming took 4 bases from V and 2 from J, leaving 7 bases between them. The CDR3 sequence is 13 residues long. CDR3 DNA sequence: TGTGCCAGCTCACTTAGCGTCACAGATACGCAGTATTTT. Protein: CASSLSVTDTQYF.

The V and J genes are TRBV7-2 and TRBJ2-3; D may match TRBD1 or TRBD2 (5 bases each). Trimming stripped 1 base from V and 5 bases from J, with 16 bases between. Germline V lookup: CDR1 SGHTA, CDR2 FQGNSA. The CDR3 sequence is 16 residues long. The CDR3 DNA is TGTGCCAGCAGCTTAGGACGCTCGGGACGGGGAGATACGCAGTATTTT. Protein product: CASSLGRSGRGDTQYF.

This clone was counted a single time. The V gene is TRBV6-6, the J gene TRBJ2-3; 8 nucleotides match TRBD1. The CDR3 runs 15 residues. The V gene end was trimmed by 6 bases and the J gene end by 4 bases; junction bases not matched to a gene: 9. Germline values: CDR1 MNHNY, CDR2 SVGAGI (reference sequence). In DNA, the CDR3 is TGTGCCAGCAGAGCCGGGACAGGACGTGCAGATACGCAGTATTTT. Translated, it gives CASRAGTGRADTQYF.